Below, 4 T cell receptor beta chains from the same sample are listed, as sequenced in a study of Graves' ophthalmopathy and Graves' hyperthyroidism. From RNA, the CDR3 regions of TCR beta chains were amplified and sequenced. A first-round RT-PCR used HTBI primers, followed by a second-round multiplex PCR. A single record per CDR3 protein comes from TCRdb applying MiXCR to the multiplex PCR reads. The table records over a million distinct CDR3 sequences, 35% to 40% of them present only once. The source material was peripheral blood or thyroid tissue (not recorded which). These receptors originate from an adult man with Graves' hyperthyroidism.

V and J are TRBV2 and TRBJ1-1; no clear D. The V end lost 5 bases, the J end lost 1 base, and 11 bases lay between the germline ends. Per germline, CDR1 SNHLY and CDR2 FYNNEI. The CDR3 loop spans 14 amino acids. The CDR3, as DNA: TGTGCCAGCAGTCCCTTCGCCGGGAACACTGAAGCTTTCTTT. Protein sequence: CASSPFAGNTEAFF. Combining the CDR3 with reference TRBV2 and TRBJ1-1 gives the whole variable domain EPEVTQTPSHQVTQMGQEVILRCVPISNHLYFYWYRQILGQKVEFLVSFYNNEISEKSEIFDDQFSVERPDGSNFTLKIRSTKLEDSAMYFCASSPFAGNTEAFFGQGTRLTVV.

This chain links TRBV12-3 or TRBV12-4 with TRBJ1-2; D not certain. CDR3 length: 12 amino acids. V shed 3 bases and J shed 5 bases, with 7 bases lying between them. CDR3 in amino acids: CASSFTVYGYTF. CDR3 nucleotides: TGTGCCAGCAGTTTTACGGTTTATGGCTACACCTTC.

This chain uses TRBV24-1 with TRBJ1-5; D not certain. The CDR3 extends over 14 amino acids. From germline, CDR1 is KGHDR and CDR2 SFDVKD. The germline V and J ends were trimmed by 4 bases and 2 bases, with 8 bases remaining between them. The CDR3, as DNA: TGTGCCACCAGTGAAGGGTTCGGCAATCAGCCCCAGCATTTT. Its protein is CATSEGFGNQPQHF.

Here the CDR3 DNA reads TGTGCCAGCAGTAACCCCCGTGGAAACGAGCAGTACTTC. It codes for CASSNPRGNEQYF. The chain links TRBV6-5 to TRBJ2-7; D ambiguous. V was trimmed by 5 bases and J by 5 bases, leaving 13 bases between them. The CDR3 is 13 amino acids. The germline V gene encodes CDR1 MNHEY and CDR2 SVGAGI.